The subject of this entry is one TCR beta chain. Its antigen is still unknown. CD45RO-negative CD8 cells positively selected for CCR7 made up the naive population, which excluded terminally differentiated effector memory CD45RA+ cells. Germline V gene lookup returns CDR1 SEHNR and CDR2 FQNEAQ (reference sequence). Trimming took 5 bases from V and 8 from J, leaving 21 bases between them. The CDR3 sequence is 15 residues long. The material for each subset, its genomic DNA, was split evenly across several immunoSEQ plates. Assay used: immunoSEQ multiplex PCR; TCRdb lists only in-frame clones, some missing. The table records about 680,000 clones, roughly nine tenths of them present only once. This entry comes from a study of shared clonotypes between healthy human individuals. The overall study: Researchers assigned three CD4 naive, three CD4 memory, two CD8 naive and one CD8 memory plate to each donor.

Study-level results: Memory subsets had estimated richness that was generally smaller than that of naive subsets.

The J gene is TRBJ1-1, the V gene TRBV7-9, with D uncertain. The origin of this receptor is a man aged 30 to 45 in good health. The sample was naive CD8+ T cells sorted from blood. The CDR3 DNA reads TGTGCCAGCAGCCACCCTTCCGGGGTGGATCGCGAAGCTTTCTTT. Encoded protein: CASSHPSGVDREAFF.